These 9 T cell receptor beta chains share one sample of origin, sequenced in a study of control samples from healthy donors and cancer patients. Profiled with immunoSEQ multiplex PCR; TCRdb holds only in-frame clones, not every one. Among more than 30,000 clones listed, around 82% were seen once. The sequencing input was PBMCs. The receptors stem from a woman aged 55-70 years with lung cancer.

J is TRBJ2-7 and V is TRBV7-2; TRBD2 is a possible D gene (5 bases). Between the trimmed V and J ends, which lost 3 bases and 7 bases, there was a span of 16 bases. This CDR3 has 14 amino acids. Germline assignment: CDR1 SGHTA and CDR2 FQGNSA. CDR3 amino acids: CASSFPTARREQYF. Here the CDR3 DNA reads TGTGCCAGCAGCTTCCCCACGGCTCGGAGGGAGCAGTACTTC.

The sample holds a few counts of this clone. The chain recombines TRBV15 with TRBJ1-2; D may be TRBD1 (5 bases). The V gene's germline CDR1 is LNHNV and CDR2 YYDKDF (reference sequence). Trimming cost V 0 bases and J 0 bases, with 20 bases left between them. The CDR3 is made up of 19 amino acids. The CDR3 sequence is CATSRDGGGGSRANYGYTF. The CDR3 DNA follows: TGTGCCACCAGCAGAGATGGGGGGGGAGGGTCGAGAGCTAACTATGGCTACACCTTC. Variable domain in full (rest from reference TRBV15 and TRBJ1-2): DAMVIQNPRYQVTQFGKPVTLSCSQTLNHNVMYWYQQKSSQAPKLLFHYYDKDFNNEADTPDNFQSRRPNTSFCFLDIRSPGLGDTAMYLCATSRDGGGGSRANYGYTFGSGTRLTVV.

This chain uses TRBV6-5 with TRBJ2-7; a possible D gene is TRBD2 (6 bases). Germline CDR1 is MNHEY and CDR2 is SVGAGI. The ends were cut back, 6 bases at V and 4 bases at J, with 16 bases in the middle. This CDR3 comprises 14 residues. The CDR3 sequence: CASSLESRGYEQYF. The CDR3 region has the DNA TGTGCCAGCAGCCTTGAATCTCGGGGGTACGAGCAGTACTTC.

J is TRBJ2-2 and V is TRBV7-3; D might be TRBD1 (7 bases). The V end lost 4 bases, the J end lost 5 bases, and 14 bases lay between the germline ends. Germline values: CDR1 SGHTA, CDR2 FQGTGA. The CDR3 totals 15 residues. CDR3 sequence: CASSSSAGGTGELFF. DNA of the CDR3: TGTGCCAGCAGCTCGTCGGCAGGGGGGACCGGGGAGCTGTTTTTT.

The chain recombines TRBV7-2 with TRBJ2-5; D is undetermined. The V end lost 1 base, the J end lost 4 bases, and 1 base lay between the germline ends. The CDR3 runs to 11 residues. Germline assignment: CDR1 SGHTA and CDR2 FQGNSA. CDR3 DNA: TGTGCCAGCAGCTTAGTAGAGACCCAGTACTTC. It specifies CASSLVETQYF. The complete variable domain, with remaining parts taken from reference TRBV7-2 and TRBJ2-5, reads GAGVSQSPSNKVTEKGKDVELRCDPISGHTALYWYRQSLGQGLEFLIYFQGNSAPDKSGLPSDRFSAERTGGSVSTLTIQRTQQEDSAVYLCASSLVETQYFGPGTRLLVL.

The gene calls are TRBV30 and TRBJ1-1; possible D gene TRBD1, 6 bases. The CDR3 covers 12 residues. V was clipped by 3 bases and J by 6 bases, with 11 bases between them. Germline assignment: CDR1 GTSNPN and CDR2 SVGIG (reference sequence). Here the CDR3 reads CAWSGQLAEAFF. The CDR3 nucleotides are TGTGCCTGGAGCGGACAGCTGGCTGAAGCTTTCTTT.

This chain uses TRBV4-1 with TRBJ1-1; TRBD1 matches at 10 bases. Per the germline V gene, CDR1 is MGHRA and CDR2 is YSYEKL. J lost 1 base, V lost 1 base, and 6 bases had no gene match. The CDR3 consists of 17 residues. The CDR3 nucleotides are TGCGCCAGCAGCCAAGTTGACAGGGGGCACGAGAACACTGAAGCTTTCTTT. It codes for CASSQVDRGHENTEAFF.

The chain uses TRBV14 and TRBJ2-5; D is unclear. V lost 7 bases and J 5 bases, leaving 14 bases between the germline ends. The CDR3 contains 13 residues. In germline, CDR1 is SGHDN, CDR2 FVKESK. This CDR3 is CASTNAPKETQYF. The CDR3 coding sequence is TGTGCCAGCACCAATGCGCCCAAGGAGACCCAGTACTTC. Full variable domain (remainder filled in from reference TRBV14 and TRBJ2-5): EAGVTQFPSHSVIEKGQTVTLRCDPISGHDNLYWYRRVMGKEIKFLLHFVKESKQDESGMPNNRFLAERTGGTYSTLKVQPAELEDSGVYFCASTNAPKETQYFGPGTRLLVL.

The chain uses TRBV19 and TRBJ2-5; D remains unclear. The CDR3 loop spans 17 amino acids. V was pared by 0 bases and J by 2 bases, with 16 bases between. CDR1 is LNHDA, CDR2 SQIVND, per germline (reference sequence). The chain's CDR3 is CASSIDIGNAIQETQYF. The CDR3 nucleotides are TGTGCCAGTAGTATAGATATAGGTAACGCTATTCAAGAGACCCAGTACTTC.